The next 11 T cell receptor beta chains were all read from a single sample in a study of T cell repertoires in cytomegalovirus infection. From the reads, TCRdb called clonotypes with MiXCR, one entry per CDR3 protein. The sample holds about 320,000 distinct CDR3 sequences; more than 9% are singletons and the top ten take approximately 4.5%. Sequenced sample: PBMCs. The source of these receptors is a human donor in good health (CMV status not recorded). Some clones in this sample may be carry-over from other donors' samples.

This clonotype was found many times. V gene TRBV7-2 combines with J gene TRBJ2-1, with 10 bases matching TRBD2. V shed 6 bases, J shed 6 bases, and the junction held 8 bases outside the gene matches. Germline-derived CDR1 and CDR2 are SGHTA and FQGNSA. This CDR3 comprises 15 residues. CDR3 DNA: TGTGCCAGCAGACAAAGCGGGGGGGCCGGCAATGAGCAGTTCTTC. Protein sequence: CASRQSGGAGNEQFF.

This clonotype was found many times. J is TRBJ1-4 and V is TRBV7-9; TRBD1 matches 8 bases. CDR3 size: 17 residues. From germline, CDR1 is SEHNR and CDR2 FQNEAQ (reference sequence). J gave up 3 bases and V 3 bases, and 9 bases lay outside the gene matches. The CDR3 sequence: CASSFMGRGLPNEKLFF. The CDR3 DNA is TGTGCCAGCAGCTTTATGGGCAGGGGGCTGCCTAATGAAAAACTGTTTTTT.

This clonotype was picked up many times. The CDR3 here is CASSLVDRGLSPLHF. Written as DNA, the CDR3 is TGTGCCAGCAGTCTCGTGGACAGGGGGCTTTCACCCCTCCACTTT. V and J are TRBV27 and TRBJ1-6, with TRBD1 identical over 11 bases. The J segment lost 9 bases and the V segment lost 5 bases, leaving 6 bases of the junction unmatched. Germline V gene lookup returns CDR1 MNHEY and CDR2 SMNVEV (reference sequence). This CDR3 contains 15 residues.

The chain recombines TRBV4-3 with TRBJ1-6; perhaps TRBD1 as D (5 bases). The CDR3 spans 16 residues. Germline V lookup: CDR1 LGHNA, CDR2 YSLEER. Trimming shortened V by 0 bases and J by 4 bases, and 10 bases separated the two germline ends. The CDR3 loop is CASSQEGPMYNSPLHF. CDR3 coding DNA: TGCGCCAGCAGCCAAGAGGGACCGATGTATAATTCACCCCTCCACTTT.

The chain is built from TRBV28 and TRBJ2-1, with 11 bases that match TRBD2. The CDR3 spans 16 residues. V shed 7 bases, J shed 7 bases, and the junction held 12 bases outside the gene matches. Germline CDR1 MDHEN, CDR2 SYDVKM. The CDR3 bases are TGTGCCAGCATCAAGTATGGGGCTAGCGGGAGGAATGAGCAGTTCTTC. It translates to CASIKYGASGRNEQFF.

V is TRBV6-1 and J is TRBJ2-1, with 7 bases fitting TRBD2. The CDR3 extends over 15 amino acids. Germline V gene lookup returns CDR1 MNHNS and CDR2 SASEGT. V gave up 7 bases and J gave up 8 bases; unmatched junction bases: 14. The CDR3: CASTMGGTHGDEQFF. DNA of the CDR3: TGTGCCAGCACAATGGGGGGGACTCACGGGGATGAGCAGTTCTTC.

In its sample, this clonotype was seen many times. The chain uses TRBV7-8 and TRBJ1-6; D is perhaps TRBD1 (5 bases). The ends were cut back, 5 bases at V and 0 bases at J, with 14 bases in the middle. Per the germline V gene, CDR1 is SGHVS and CDR2 is FQNEAQ. This CDR3 region has 17 residues. The CDR3 DNA follows: TGTGCCAGCAGCAGAGCCGGGGGTAGCTCCTATAATTCACCCCTCCACTTT. Residues: CASSRAGGSSYNSPLHF.

This sequence joins TRBV7-6 and TRBJ2-1; TRBD1 or TRBD2 may be the D gene (5 bases each). This CDR3 is 18 amino acids long. Trimming pared 6 bases from V and 8 bases from J, leaving 29 bases between. CDR1 is SGHVS and CDR2 is FNYEAQ in the germline V gene. The CDR3 region is CASSKIQASSDQVDEQFF. The CDR3, as DNA: TGTGCCAGCAGTAAAATACAGGCTAGCTCGGATCAGGTAGATGAGCAGTTCTTC. The full variable domain, rest sourced from reference TRBV7-6 and TRBJ2-1, is GAGVSQSPRYKVTKRGQDVALRCDPISGHVSLYWYRQALGQGPEFLTYFNYEAQQDKSGLPNDRFSAERPEGSISTLTIQRTEQRDSAMYRCASSKIQASSDQVDEQFFGPGTRLTVL.

This clonotype was seen a single time. The chain combines TRBV6-5 with TRBJ2-7; the D gene is possibly TRBD1 (5 bases). The CDR3 has 17 residues. V dropped 6 bases and J dropped 6 bases, with 27 bases sitting between them. Per germline, CDR1 MNHEY and CDR2 SVGAGI. CDR3 sequence (DNA): TGTGCCAGCAGCTCTCCTCAAGGGGCTCGCACTCTTGGCGAGCAGTACTTC. Amino acid sequence: CASSSPQGARTLGEQYF.

This clonotype appeared many times. The V gene is TRBV7-2, the J gene TRBJ2-7; 7 bases align to TRBD2. The V gene end was trimmed by 5 bases and the J gene end by 0 bases; junction bases not matched to a gene: 4. Germline CDR1 reads SGHTA; CDR2 reads FQGNSA. This CDR3 spans 14 amino acids. CDR3 nucleotide sequence: TGTGCCAGCAGCATCGGGGGGAGCTCCTACGAGCAGTACTTC. Protein product: CASSIGGSSYEQYF.

This clonotype was picked up many times. V gene TRBV7-9 combines with J gene TRBJ2-1; D not resolved. CDR1 is SEHNR, CDR2 FQNEAQ, per germline (reference sequence). V was pared by 2 bases and J by 2 bases, with 7 bases between. The CDR3 totals 14 residues. CDR3 residues: CASSLSVAYNEQFF. The CDR3 DNA is TGTGCCAGCAGCTTAAGTGTCGCCTACAATGAGCAGTTCTTC.